This TCR beta chain was recorded in a study of OX40 agonist ivuxolimab in advanced cancers. Using immunoSEQ multiplex PCR, the repertoire was profiled, and TCRdb retains in-frame clones only, with some absent. The sample lists 40,000 to 55,000 clones; 84% were seen once. This receptor was obtained from an adult with an advanced solid tumor such as melanoma, head and neck, liver or kidney cancer. The sequencing here drew on CD4+ or CD8+ T cells sorted from blood, taken in a trial of the OX40 agonist ivuxolimab.

The CDR3 here is CASSPGTDNTEAFF. DNA of the CDR3: TGCGCCAGCAGCCCCGGGACGGATAACACTGAAGCTTTCTTT. The chain combines TRBV5-1 with TRBJ1-1, with D tentatively TRBD1 (5 bases). In germline, CDR1 is SGHRS, CDR2 YFSETQ. V lost 4 bases, J lost 2 bases, and 12 bases lay in between. The CDR3 consists of 14 residues.